This T cell receptor (beta chain) is from a study of T cells in Graves' hyperthyroidism and ophthalmopathy. The wider study: Once the initial diagnosis was made, peripheral blood was obtained before any treatment.

Study outcomes and limitations: Within blood appeared most thyroid clonotypes that had expanded above 0.001.

Graves' hyperthyroidism qualified as stable when ophthalmopathy did not progress within 18 months. J lost 2 bases, V lost 4 bases, and 8 bases had no gene match. From germline, CDR1 is MNHEY and CDR2 SMNVEV (reference sequence). The CDR3 consists of 15 residues. RNA transcripts were the template for amplifying TCR beta CDR3 regions. Researchers ran a first-round RT-PCR on the TCR CDR3 using the HTBI primer set. TCRdb reprocessed the multiplex PCR reads with MiXCR, giving one entry per CDR3 protein. Counted here are around 420,000 distinct CDR3 sequences, roughly 13% occurring once; the ten biggest clones make up 4% to 6.5%. Turning to this clonotype: Antigen specificity is unknown.

Sequencing used blood. The source of this sequence is a woman under 30 with Graves' hyperthyroidism. V is TRBV27 and J is TRBJ2-7; 7 nucleotides line up with TRBD1. CDR3 sequence: CASSSRPGQPYEQYF. In nucleotides, the CDR3 is TGTGCCAGCAGTTCACGCCCGGGACAGCCCTACGAGCAGTACTTC.